What follows are 15 T cell receptor beta chains derived from one specimen sequenced in a study of T cell repertoires in cytomegalovirus infection. TCRdb fed the reads into MiXCR, producing one record per CDR3 protein. Among approximately 730,000 distinct CDR3 sequences, around a third were seen once, and the ten largest hold 18%. No antigen is known for these receptors. This sample comprised cultured PBMCs, obtained from culture after CMV antigen stimulation. The receptor set was obtained from a human donor in good health (CMV status not recorded). Some clones in this sample may be carry-over from other donors' samples.

The table lists this clonotype with a few counts. CDR3 sequence: CASSPSRDNEQFF. The CDR3 coding sequence is TGTGCCAGCAGCCCTAGCCGGGACAATGAGCAGTTCTTC. The rearrangement links TRBV7-9 to TRBJ2-1; perhaps TRBD2 as D (5 bases). Germline CDR1 SEHNR, CDR2 FQNEAQ (reference sequence). The CDR3 is 13 amino acids. Trimming cost V 5 bases and J 5 bases, with 10 bases left between them.

The chain carries TRBV6-6 and TRBJ2-4; D could derive from TRBD1 or TRBD2 (5 bases each). V shed 5 bases and J shed 3 bases, with 17 bases lying between them. Per germline, CDR1 MNHNY and CDR2 SVGAGI (reference sequence). The length of the CDR3 is 16 residues. CDR3 amino acids: CASSRISGTGKNIQYF. DNA for the CDR3: TGTGCCAGCAGTAGAATCTCCGGGACGGGCAAAAACATTCAGTACTTC.

The chain has TRBV7-6 and TRBJ2-6; no reliable D call. The CDR3 has 17 amino acids. V lost 5 bases, J lost 1 base, and 15 bases lay in between. Germline-derived CDR1 and CDR2 are SGHVS and FNYEAQ. The CDR3 DNA sequence: TGTGCCAGCAGCACCGCCCTGGTGGGATCTGGGGCCAACGTCCTGACTTTC. This encodes CASSTALVGSGANVLTF.

The rearrangement joins TRBV12-3 or TRBV12-4 to TRBJ2-3, with no clear D. This CDR3 comprises 12 residues. V gave up 9 bases and J gave up 0 bases, with 7 bases separating them. CDR3 sequence reads: CASIGSTDTQYF. In nucleotides, the CDR3 is TGTGCCAGTATTGGCAGCACAGATACGCAGTATTTT.

The rearrangement links TRBV24-1 to TRBJ2-3; 14 bases are a match to TRBD2. With 3 bases clipped from V and 6 bases from J, the junction kept 10 bases outside the gene matches. CDR1 KGHDR and CDR2 SFDVKD come from the germline V gene. CDR3 size: 18 residues. CDR3 bases: TGTGCCACCAGTGATCCCCCCGGGACTAGCGGGGGCCCCGATACGCAGTATTTT. Residues: CATSDPPGTSGGPDTQYF.

In its sample, this clonotype was seen a few times. The chain carries TRBV28 and TRBJ1-3, with TRBD1 as a possible D gene (5 bases). Germline-derived CDR1 and CDR2 are MDHEN and SYDVKM. This CDR3 spans 16 amino acids. The ends were cut back, 5 bases at V and 0 bases at J, with 14 bases in the middle. CDR3 loop: CASSPGRHYSGNTIYF. CDR3 bases: TGTGCCAGCAGTCCGGGACGACATTACTCTGGAAACACCATATATTTT. Complete variable domain (other parts from reference TRBV28 and TRBJ1-3): DVKVTQSSRYLVKRTGEKVFLECVQDMDHENMFWYRQDPGLGLRLIYFSYDVKMKEKGDIPEGYSVSREKKERFSLILESASTNQTSMYLCASSPGRHYSGNTIYFGEGSWLTVV.

The chain employs TRBV23-1 and TRBJ2-3, with D possibly being TRBD1 or TRBD2 (5 bases each). TRBV23-1 qualifies as an ORF whose function is uncertain. With 4 bases removed from V and 3 bases from J, the gap between germline ends came to 17 bases. There are 16 residues in the CDR3. CDR3 in DNA: TGCGCCAGCAGTCCAACGGGGCATACCCAAACAGATACGCAGTATTTT. It yields the protein CASSPTGHTQTDTQYF.

The chain carries TRBV6-2 or TRBV6-3 and TRBJ1-2, with D possibly being TRBD1 (6 bases). This CDR3 spans 14 amino acids. Trimming cost V 6 bases and J 11 bases, with 22 bases left between them. Germline lookup yields CDR1 MNHEY and CDR2 SVGEGT. This CDR3 is CASSPGSGVRGYTF. Written as DNA, the CDR3 is TGTGCCAGCAGCCCTGGATCGGGGGTCAGGGGATACACCTTC.

The genes are TRBV12-3 or TRBV12-4 and TRBJ2-2; D is undetermined. The CDR3 has 14 residues. Trimming shortened V by 5 bases and J by 7 bases, and 14 bases separated the two germline ends. CDR3 loop: CASSPMGRIGELFF. As DNA, the CDR3 is TGTGCCAGCAGTCCAATGGGCAGGATCGGGGAGCTGTTTTTT.

This clonotype has just one count. The V call is TRBV3-1, the J call TRBJ2-7; 8 nucleotides align to TRBD2. Germline CDR1 LGHDT, CDR2 YNNKEL (reference sequence). The CDR3 runs 15 residues. Trimming removed 5 bases from V and 4 bases from J; junction bases left unmatched: 10. The CDR3 nucleotides are TGTGCCAGCAGCAGGCCGGCGGGACTAGGATACGAGCAGTACTTC. Protein product: CASSRPAGLGYEQYF.

The rearrangement links TRBV19 to TRBJ2-1; D uncertain. CDR1 and CDR2 (germline): LNHDA, SQIVND (reference sequence). V lost 3 bases to trimming and J lost 4 bases, with 7 bases between them. The CDR3 length is 13 residues. CDR3 coding DNA: TGTGCCAGTAGTATTGGATGGTACAATGAGCAGTTCTTC. This gives the protein CASSIGWYNEQFF.

A few counts support this clonotype. V is TRBV7-9 and J is TRBJ1-3; D gene uncertain. V was cut by 5 bases and J by 3 bases, with 17 bases left in between. Germline assignment: CDR1 SEHNR and CDR2 FQNEAQ (reference sequence). The CDR3 is 16 residues long. The CDR3 nucleotides read TGTGCCAGCAGCCCCGGCTTCCGGGGTCGTGGAAACACCATATATTTT. Its translation: CASSPGFRGRGNTIYF.

Only a few counts were recorded for this clonotype. The chain employs TRBV12-5 and TRBJ2-1; D call uncertain. The CDR3 extends over 11 amino acids. Trimming stripped 2 bases from V and 8 bases from J, with 4 bases between. Germline V lookup: CDR1 LGHNT, CDR2 FRNRAP. The CDR3 bases are TGTGCTAGTGGTTTGACATATGAGCAGTTCTTC. Translating it yields CASGLTYEQFF. The full variable domain, rest sourced from reference TRBV12-5 and TRBJ2-1, is DARVTQTPRHKVTEMGQEVTMRCQPILGHNTVFWYRQTMMQGLELLAYFRNRAPLDDSGMPKDRFSAEMPDATLATLKIQPSEPRDSAVYFCASGLTYEQFFGPGTRLTVL.

This clonotype was picked up many times. The chain is built from TRBV7-2 and TRBJ2-7; tentatively, D is TRBD1 (5 bases). Per the germline V gene, CDR1 is SGHTA and CDR2 is FQGNSA. The ends were cut back, 4 bases at V and 5 bases at J, with 18 bases in the middle. This CDR3 has 15 residues. For the CDR3, the DNA is TGTGCCAGCAGCTCACAAGGGGCACTTTTCCACGAGCAGTACTTC. As protein: CASSSQGALFHEQYF.

The chain links TRBV5-4 to TRBJ1-6, with D perhaps matching TRBD1 (6 bases). Germline V gene data show CDR1 as SGHNT and CDR2 as YYREEE (reference sequence). The CDR3 is made up of 16 amino acids. Between the trimmed V and J ends, which lost 2 bases and 4 bases, there was a span of 13 bases. In nucleotides, the CDR3 is TGTGCCAGCAGCTTCCAGGGACAAATGTATAATTCACCCCTCCACTTT. Protein: CASSFQGQMYNSPLHF.